The T cell receptor (beta chain) under discussion was sequenced for a study of T-cell memory formation after mild COVID-19. Overall study: The study found TCR clusters largely donor specific.

A note on this clonotype: Its antigen is currently unknown.

Germline V gene data show CDR1 as SGHRS and CDR2 as YFSETQ. The CDR3 runs 13 residues. Between the trimmed V and J ends, which lost 3 bases and 3 bases, there was a span of 9 bases. General study findings and limits: Some clones that responded were present in memory (sampled pre-infection), which suggests cross-reactive memory joined. Contracting CD8+ clones were enriched in EMRA, CD4+ mainly in CM and EM.

TCR alpha and TCR beta cDNA libraries carrying sample barcodes and UMIs came from 5'RACE with constant-segment primers. Via MiXCR, TCRdb re-called the 5' RACE reads, giving one row per CDR3 protein. Among just over 400,000 distinct CDR3 sequences, about a quarter were seen once, and the ten largest hold 10% to 15%. The sample consisted of PBMCs or a T cell subset sorted from them (not recorded which). The chain employs TRBV5-1 and TRBJ1-1, with D possibly TRBD1 on 5 matching bases. This clonotype was obtained from an adult woman who had mild COVID-19 (a few samples of this study predate the infection). Cell type and time point are not known. The CDR3 DNA reads TGCGCCAGCAGCTCGGTAGGGGACACTGAAGCTTTCTTT. As protein: CASSSVGDTEAFF.